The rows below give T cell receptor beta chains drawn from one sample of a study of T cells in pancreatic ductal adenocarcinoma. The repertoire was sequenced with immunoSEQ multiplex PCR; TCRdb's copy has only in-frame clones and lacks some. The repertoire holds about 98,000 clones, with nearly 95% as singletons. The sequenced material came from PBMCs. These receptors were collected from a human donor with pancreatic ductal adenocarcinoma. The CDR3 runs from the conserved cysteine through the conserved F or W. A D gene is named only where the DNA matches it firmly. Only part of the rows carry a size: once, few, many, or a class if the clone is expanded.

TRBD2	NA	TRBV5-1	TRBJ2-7	CASSLSFTSGTYEQYF	TGCGCCAGCAGCTTATCGTTCACTAGCGGAACCTACGAGCAGTACTTC
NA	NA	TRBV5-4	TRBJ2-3	CAFGVGTDTQYF	TGTGCCTTCGGAGTGGGCACAGATACGCAGTATTTT
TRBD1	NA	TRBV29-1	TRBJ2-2	CSAKDRGAGELFF	TGCAGCGCTAAGGACAGGGGTGCCGGGGAGCTGTTTTTT
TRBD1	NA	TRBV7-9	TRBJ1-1	CASSLGTGGEEAFF	TGTGCCAGCAGCTTAGGGACAGGGGGCGAGGAAGCTTTCTTT
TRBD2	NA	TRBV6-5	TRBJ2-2	CASSLAGWDTGELFF	TGTGCCAGCAGCCTAGCGGGATGGGACACCGGGGAGCTGTTTTTT
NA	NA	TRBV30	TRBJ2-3	CAWTLRWGDTDTQYF	TGTGCCTGGACCCTCCGATGGGGGGACACAGATACGCAGTATTTT
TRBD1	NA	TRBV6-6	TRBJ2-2	CASSPGGTGELFF	TGTGCCAGCAGTCCAGGGGGAACCGGGGAGCTGTTTTTT
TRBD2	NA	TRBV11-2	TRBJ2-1	CASSKPVGRAGYEQFF	TGTGCCAGCAGCAAACCGGTCGGGAGGGCCGGTTATGAGCAGTTCTTC
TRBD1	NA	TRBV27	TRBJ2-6	CASSSGQPGANVLTF	TGTGCCAGCAGTTCGGGACAGCCTGGGGCCAACGTCCTGACTTTC
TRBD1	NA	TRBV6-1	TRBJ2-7	CASSGAGQEYEQYF	TGTGCCAGCAGTGGGGCGGGACAGGAGTACGAGCAGTACTTC
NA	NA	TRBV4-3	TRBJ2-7	CASSQTSGYEQYF	TGCGCCAGCAGCCAGACTAGTGGGTACGAGCAGTACTTC
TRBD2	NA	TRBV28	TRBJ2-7	CASSPPGTSRKYEQYF	TGTGCCAGCAGCCCCCCTGGGACTAGCCGGAAGTACGAGCAGTACTTC
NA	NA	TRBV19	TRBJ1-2	CASSLAGKGNYGYTF	TGTGCCAGTAGTCTGGCAGGGAAGGGTAACTATGGCTACACCTTC
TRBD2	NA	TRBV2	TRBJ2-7	CASTRLAGHEQYF	TGTGCCAGCACAAGACTAGCGGGTCACGAGCAGTACTTC
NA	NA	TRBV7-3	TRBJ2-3	CASSASGGTDTQYF	TGTGCCAGCAGCGCGTCGGGTGGCACAGATACGCAGTATTTT
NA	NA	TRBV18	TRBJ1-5	CASSPAKEAQPQHF	TGTGCCAGCTCACCAGCCAAGGAGGCTCAGCCCCAGCATTTT
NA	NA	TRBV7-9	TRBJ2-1	CASSFSGIGNEQFF	TGTGCCAGCAGCTTTTCAGGTATTGGCAATGAGCAGTTCTTC
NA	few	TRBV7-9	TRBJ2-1	CASSSPGSHTQDNEQFF	TGTGCCAGCAGCTCCCCTGGGTCCCACACACAGGACAATGAGCAGTTCTTC
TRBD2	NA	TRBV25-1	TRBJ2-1	CASSSSGRVDEQFF	TGTGCCAGCTCCAGTAGCGGGAGGGTCGATGAGCAGTTCTTC
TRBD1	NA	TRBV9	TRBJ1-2	CASSAAGGLGYGYTF	TGTGCCAGCAGCGCCGCAGGGGGTCTTGGCTATGGCTACACCTTC
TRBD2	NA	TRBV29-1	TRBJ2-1	CSVGLAGYNEQFF	TGCAGCGTTGGACTAGCGGGTTACAATGAGCAGTTCTTC
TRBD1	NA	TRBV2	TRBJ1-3	CASSTGHPGNTIYF	TGTGCCAGCTCGACAGGGCACCCTGGAAACACCATATATTTT
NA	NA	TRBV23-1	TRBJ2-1	CASTPGQLNNEQFF	TGCGCCAGCACGCCGGGACAACTTAACAATGAGCAGTTCTTC
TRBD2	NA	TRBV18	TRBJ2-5	CASASGSGETQYF	TGTGCCAGCGCTAGCGGGAGCGGGGAGACCCAGTACTTC
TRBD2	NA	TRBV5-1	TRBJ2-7	CASSLAGGAYEQYF	TGCGCCAGCAGCTTGGCGGGAGGGGCCTACGAGCAGTACTTC
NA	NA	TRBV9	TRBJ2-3	CASSVVGAGTDTQYF	TGTGCCAGCAGCGTAGTGGGGGCAGGCACAGATACGCAGTATTTT
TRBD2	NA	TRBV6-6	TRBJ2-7	CASRDSGLAGNYEQYF	TGTGCCAGCAGAGACTCTGGACTAGCGGGGAACTACGAGCAGTACTTC
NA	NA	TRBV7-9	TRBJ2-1	CASSLSVSYNEQFF	TGTGCCAGCAGCTTATCCGTCTCCTACAATGAGCAGTTCTTC